This note documents a single T cell receptor beta chain sequence. The antigen this receptor binds is unknown. No per-base quality is available; no much larger clone lies one base away. This sample is part of a study of OX40 agonist ivuxolimab in advanced cancers. Notes on the research overall: Ivuxolimab was a fully human IgG2 agonistic monoclonal antibody targeting the costimulatory receptor OX40 (CD134). Intravenous ivuxolimab was administered to patients every 2 weeks at six dose levels: 0.01, 0.1, 0.3, 1.5, 3 and 10 mg/kg. Of the approximately 54 patients in dose escalation, about 19 had hepatocellular carcinoma, about 15 had melanoma, 9 had renal cell carcinoma and 9 had head and neck cancer. In the dose-escalation cohort, around four fifths of patients were male, and the mean age was 60 years with a range of roughly 20 to 79. Patients were allowed to have had prior anti-PD-1, anti-PD-L1 or anti-CTLA-4 therapy, and approximately 43% of the dose-escalation patients had previously received checkpoint inhibitors. Partial responses were achieved by three dose-escalation patients, of whom one had hepatocellular carcinoma and two had cutaneous melanoma. Peripheral TCRbeta sequencing aimed to test whether ivuxolimab altered TCR sequence diversity and caused clonal T-cell expansion. The paper covers the monotherapy dose-escalation part of the phase I ivuxolimab trial, which included N ≈ 50 patients.

The trial excluded patients who had a history of autoimmune disease or were on systemic immunosuppression. Peripheral blood for TCR sequencing was collected from all dose cohorts at baseline, on cycle 4 day 1, and on cycle 7 day 1. Samples came from an open-label, multicenter, first-in-human phase I dose-escalation trial of ivuxolimab. Adults with locally advanced or metastatic head and neck squamous cell, hepatocellular, melanoma or renal cell carcinoma were enrolled in the trial. Before TCR sequencing, CD4+ T cells and CD8+ T cells were sorted from peripheral blood as separate populations. To sequence the TCRbeta CDR3 region, genomic DNA was isolated from the sorted cells. The immunoSEQ Assay was used for sequencing of TCRbeta CDR3 regions. TCRdb's version of the immuneACCESS table is confined to in-frame rearrangements and falls short of the full clone set. An unresolved V gene accounts for under half of the shortfall where checked; the remainder is of unknown origin. This sample holds approximately 120,000 clones; 85% to 95% were observed only once. Of the sample, approximately 0.81% is held by the ten largest clones.

The CDR3 spans 11 residues, from the cysteine through the phenylalanine. Just CDR3 DNA is preserved here, 33 bases in frame from base 1. CDR1 and CDR2 were assigned from the germline V gene (reference sequence) as DFQATT and SNEGSKA. V is shortened by 3 bases, J by 5 bases, and the region joining them spans 7 bases. The study at large found these results: In partial responders in the 0.1-3.0 mg/kg groups, normalized peripheral clonal expansion was found to be among the lowest, especially among CD8+ T cells. Antigen specificity was not determined for the clonally expanded peripheral T cells. Low levels of normalized T-cell clonal expansion were also seen in some nonresponding patients. After ivuxolimab, expanded clones were on average more numerous among CD8+ T cells than among CD4+ T cells. Clonal expansion of both CD4+ and CD8+ blood T cells was observed from baseline to week 6 at doses 0.1 to 3.0 mg/kg.

The V gene is TRBV20-1 and the J gene is TRBJ2-5; the D gene identity is not certain. The source material was CD4+ or CD8+ T cells sorted from blood, sampled in a trial of the OX40 agonist ivuxolimab. The receptor was derived from an adult with an advanced solid tumor such as melanoma, head and neck, liver or kidney cancer. Read as DNA, the sequence is TGCAGTGCTAGTTCTCGGGAGACCCAGTACTTC. Its coded protein is CSASSRETQYF.